A single sample is the source of the 13 T cell receptor beta chains below, sequenced in a study of T cell clonality in common variable immunodeficiency. Clones were sequenced by immunoSEQ multiplex PCR, and TCRdb holds only the in-frame ones, with some missing. Observed in the sample are 40,000 to 45,000 clones, none of them singletons. The sample consisted of peripheral blood mononuclear cells. Receptors originate from a person aged 18 to 70 in good health.

This clone has at least ten counts. The read is 3 residues too short to cover the CDR3 end, so that end is filled in from the germline J gene. This chain joins TRBV29-1 and TRBJ1-1, with TRBD1 as a possible D gene (5 bases). Germline CDR1 is SQVTM and CDR2 is ANQGSEA. V was clipped by 6 bases and J by 0 bases, with 5 bases between them. The CDR3 sequence is 11 residues long. The sequenced CDR3 bases are TGCAGCGTGACAGTGAACACTGAA. It encodes CSVTVNTE. The full CDR3 reads CSVTVNTEAFF.

The sample holds many counts of this clone. The CDR3 end lies 3 residues beyond the end of the read and is filled in from the germline J gene. The V call is TRBV7-3, the J call TRBJ2-1; TRBD2 matches 10 bases. The CDR3 is 16 residues long. Germline V gene lookup returns CDR1 SGHTA and CDR2 FQGTGA. V was clipped by 5 bases and J by 2 bases; unmatched bases: 6. CDR3 DNA (partial): TGTGCCAGCAGCCCCCTAGCGGGGGCACCCTACAATGAG. It codes for CASSPLAGAPYNE. The complete CDR3 sequence is CASSPLAGAPYNEQFF.

This clone was picked up a small number of times. The read falls 3 residues short of the CDR3 end, and the missing part is taken from the germline J gene. The genes are TRBV7-2 and TRBJ2-1; TRBD2 is a possible D gene (7 bases). Per germline, CDR1 SGHTA and CDR2 FQGNSA. Trimming took 0 bases from V and 2 from J, leaving 14 bases between them. This CDR3 contains 17 residues. The part of the CDR3 DNA that was read is TGTGCCAGCAGCTTAGCTGGGGGGGGCTACCCCTACAATGAG. This translates into CASSLAGGGYPYNE. The entire CDR3 protein reads CASSLAGGGYPYNEQFF.

This clone was recorded many times. Read data end 3 residues before the CDR3 end; the end is taken from the germline J gene. The chain couples TRBV20-1 to TRBJ1-3, with 8 bases that match TRBD1. Germline V lookup: CDR1 DFQATT, CDR2 SNEGSKA (reference sequence). The CDR3 is made up of 14 amino acids. J lost 4 bases, V lost 5 bases, and 7 bases had no gene match. The CDR3 sequence is CSAQRQGSGNTIYF. The CDR3 bases that were read are TGCAGTGCTCAAAGACAGGGGTCCGGAAACACC.

In its sample, this clone was seen many times. The read stops 3 residues short of the end of the CDR3; the missing end is completed from the germline J gene. The chain joins TRBV5-6 to TRBJ2-7; no clear D. The V gene lost 1 base and the J gene lost 2 bases, with 7 bases spanning the gap. The CDR3 is made up of 13 amino acids. Germline-derived CDR1 and CDR2 are SGHDT and YYEEEE. The CDR3 region is CASSLYGPYEQYF. Partial CDR3 DNA: TGTGCCAGCAGCTTGTATGGGCCCTACGAG.

This clone was picked up many times. This CDR3 is CASSRTTRGETQYF. The covered CDR3 bases are TGTGCCAGCAGCCGGACTACCCGGGGGGAGACC. The V and J genes are TRBV11-2 and TRBJ2-5; a weak D match, TRBD2 (6 bases). The read terminates 3 residues ahead of where the CDR3 ends, so the germline J gene completes it. The V end was cut by 5 bases, the J end by 5 bases, with 15 bases between. In germline, CDR1 is SGHAT, CDR2 FQNNGV. The CDR3 is 14 amino acids.

This clone was seen at least ten times. The read falls 3 residues short of the CDR3 end, and the missing part is taken from the germline J gene. The chain couples TRBV7-9 to TRBJ1-1; D is possibly TRBD1 (5 bases). The CDR3 totals 12 residues. Germline V gene data show CDR1 as SEHNR and CDR2 as FQNEAQ (reference sequence). This CDR3 reads CASSLGLGEAFF. The DNA read from the CDR3 is TGTGCCAGCAGCTTGGGACTCGGAGAA.

This clone was recorded at least ten times. Coverage ceases 3 residues before the CDR3 finishes, and the germline J gene fills in the end. The chain links TRBV20-1 to TRBJ2-7; 7 nucleotides agree with TRBD1. The V gene's germline CDR1 is DFQATT and CDR2 SNEGSKA (reference sequence). V trimming: 1 base; J trimming: 0 bases; junction bases outside the gene matches: 0. This CDR3 spans 13 amino acids. CDR3 DNA, as far as it was read: TGCAGTGCTAGAGGGGACAGCTCCTACGAG. It encodes CSARGDSSYE. From start to end, the CDR3 is CSARGDSSYEQYF.

This clone was detected ten times or more. The DNA ends 3 residues before the CDR3 does, and the rest of the CDR3 is filled in from the germline J gene. The chain recombines TRBV5-4 with TRBJ1-2; no firm D call. Germline-derived CDR1 and CDR2 are SGHNT and YYREEE (reference sequence). The CDR3 runs to 13 residues. V lost 4 bases, J lost 3 bases, and 10 bases lay in between. Partial CDR3 DNA: TGTGCCAGCAGCCCAGGTTCTCACTATGGC. Encoded protein: CASSPGSHYG. The whole CDR3 sequence reads CASSPGSHYGYTF. Filled out from reference TRBV5-4 and TRBJ1-2, the complete variable domain reads ETGVTQSPTHLIKTRGQQVTLRCSSQSGHNTVSWYQQALGQGPQFIFQYYREEENGRGNFPPRFSGLQFPNYSSELNVNALELDDSALYLCASSPGSHYGYTFGSGTRLTVV.

This clone has at least ten counts. The CDR3 is cut off 3 residues early in the read; its end comes from the germline J gene. The genes are TRBV5-6 and TRBJ1-5; TRBD1 might be the D (6 bases). Trimming removed 2 bases from V and 6 bases from J, with 15 bases in between. There are 15 residues in the CDR3. Looked up from germline, CDR1 is SGHDT and CDR2 is YYEEEE. The CDR3 bases that were read are TGTGCCAGCAGCTTCCGGGACACTTTCCCTCAGCCC. Residues: CASSFRDTFPQP. The full CDR3 reads CASSFRDTFPQPQHF. The full variable domain, rest sourced from reference TRBV5-6 and TRBJ1-5, is DAGVTQSPTHLIKTRGQQVTLRCSPKSGHDTVSWYQQALGQGPQFIFQYYEEEERQRGNFPDRFSGHQFPNYSSELNVNALLLGDSALYLCASSFRDTFPQPQHFGDGTRLSIL.

This clone was observed many times. The read gets to within 3 residues of the CDR3 end, and the germline J gene fills in the rest. This chain joins TRBV28 and TRBJ2-7; 11 bases are a match to TRBD2. The trim removed 3 bases at V and 4 bases at J, leaving 2 bases unmatched. CDR1 MDHEN and CDR2 SYDVKM come from the germline V gene. This CDR3 has 14 amino acids. CDR3: CASSFTSGGYEQYF. Partial CDR3 DNA: TGTGCCAGCAGTTTTACTAGCGGGGGTTACGAG.

This clone was seen many times. The read terminates 3 residues ahead of where the CDR3 ends, so the germline J gene completes it. The sample holds other DNA sequences that translate to the same CDR3. This chain connects TRBV5-1 to TRBJ2-1, with 13 positions matching TRBD2. The V gene end was trimmed by 3 bases and the J gene end by 7 bases; junction bases not matched to a gene: 4. Per the germline V gene, CDR1 is SGHRS and CDR2 is YFSETQ. This CDR3 comprises 15 residues. CDR3 loop: CASSSLAGGPNEQFF. Partial CDR3 DNA: TGCGCCAGCAGCTCACTAGCGGGAGGGCCAAATGAG. Full variable domain (remainder filled in from reference TRBV5-1 and TRBJ2-1): KAGVTQTPRYLIKTRGQQVTLSCSPISGHRSVSWYQQTPGQGLQFLFEYFSETQRNKGNFPGRFSGRQFSNSRSEMNVSTLELGDSALYLCASSSLAGGPNEQFFGPGTRLTVL.

This clone has ten or more counts. The read stops 3 residues short of the end of the CDR3; the missing end is completed from the germline J gene. This chain connects TRBV5-1 to TRBJ1-5; 10 nucleotides match TRBD1. V trimming: 4 bases; J trimming: 4 bases; junction bases outside the gene matches: 5. Germline CDR1 and CDR2: SGHRS and YFSETQ. The CDR3 runs to 15 residues. CDR3 DNA, as far as it was read: TGCGCCAGCAGCCCAGGACAGGGGGTAAATCAGCCC. It specifies CASSPGQGVNQP. The full CDR3 reads CASSPGQGVNQPQHF.